The clone carrying this T cell receptor beta chain was detected only a few times. Its antigen is as yet unknown. TCRdb reanalysed the 5' RACE reads using MiXCR and keeps one entry per CDR3 protein. The repertoire includes 140,000 or so distinct CDR3 sequences, 14% of them detected once, and approximately 30% sits in the top ten. V lost 5 bases and J lost 2, with 13 bases in between. Germline assignment: CDR1 SEHNR and CDR2 FQNEAQ (reference sequence). This CDR3 region has 15 residues. The record originates from a study of T-cell memory formation after mild COVID-19. Study conclusions and caveats: The study detected some responding clones in pre-infection memory, suggesting cross-reactive memory joined. Largely, contracting CD4+ clones fell within CM and EM, and contracting CD8+ clones within EMRA.

The sequence came from an adult woman who had mild COVID-19 (a few samples of this study predate the infection). Cell type and time point are not known. V is TRBV7-9 and J is TRBJ2-1, with D possibly TRBD2 on 6 matching bases. The material sequenced was PBMCs or a T cell subset sorted from them (not recorded which). The CDR3 here is CASSLLGGTYNEQFF. In DNA, the CDR3 is TGTGCCAGCAGCCTCCTCGGGGGTACCTACAATGAGCAGTTCTTC. Looking up the rest from reference TRBV7-9 and TRBJ2-1 gives the full variable domain: DTGVSQNPRHKITKRGQNVTFRCDPISEHNRLYWYRQTLGQGPEFLTYFQNEAQLEKSRLLSDRFSAERPKGSFSTLEIQRTEQGDSAMYLCASSLLGGTYNEQFFGPGTRLTVL.